This is a list of T cell receptor beta chains from one sample in a study of T cells after yellow fever vaccination. TCRdb called the 5' RACE reads again in MiXCR, with one record for every CDR3 protein. Of 300,000 to 350,000 distinct CDR3 sequences in the sample, about 8.3% were seen once. The starting material was PBMCs, obtained about 41 days after the first yellow fever vaccination. The receptors were sampled from a man in his late teens or twenties who received the YFV17D yellow fever vaccine. Each CDR3 is given with its conserved first and last residue. A D gene is named only where the DNA matches it firmly. Clone size is given for some rows only: seen once, a few or many times, or a class if the clone is expanded.

D gene	clone size	V gene	J gene	CDR3 DNA	CDR3 protein
TRBD1	few	TRBV5-1	TRBJ2-1	TGCGCCAGCAGCTTTCCACAGGGGGCGGCGGGTGAGCAGTTCTTC	CASSFPQGAAGEQFF
TRBD1	.	TRBV7-2	TRBJ2-4	TGTGCCAGCAGCTGGGGACAGCACGCAAACATTCAGTACTTC	CASSWGQHANIQYF
.	.	TRBV7-2	TRBJ2-3	TGTGCCAGCACAGGGTTCGGCACAGATACGCAGTATTTT	CASTGFGTDTQYF
.	.	TRBV4-2	TRBJ1-1	TGTGCCAGCAGCCAAGGGGCTCGGGAGGACACTGAAGCTTTCTTT	CASSQGAREDTEAFF
.	.	TRBV7-2	TRBJ1-3	TGTGCCAGCAGCTTAGACAGCCTCTCTGGAAACACCATATATTTT	CASSLDSLSGNTIYF
.	.	TRBV19	TRBJ1-1	TGTGCCAGTCGATCCGCTGGGGGGAACACTGAAGCTTTCTTT	CASRSAGGNTEAFF
.	.	TRBV6-5	TRBJ1-1	TGTGCCAGCAGTTACTCGATTGAGAGTTCTGAAGATTTCTTT	CASSYSIESSEDFF
.	few	TRBV7-8	TRBJ2-3	TGTGCCAGCAGCTTAGCGGGGCCCCAGGAGGATACGCAGTATTTT	CASSLAGPQEDTQYF
TRBD1	.	TRBV29-1	TRBJ1-1	TGCAGCGTTGCCTTGACAGGGGGGAACACTGAAGCTTTCTTT	CSVALTGGNTEAFF
.	many	TRBV29-1	TRBJ2-1	TGCAGCGGCTCCTACAATGAGCAGTTCTTC	CSGSYNEQFF
.	.	TRBV3-1	TRBJ2-3	TGTGCCAGCAGCCAAACGTCCATAGATACGCAGTATTTT	CASSQTSIDTQYF
.	.	TRBV12-3/TRBV12-4	TRBJ2-7	TGTGCCAGCAGTTTGGGGGGGCTGAGGGGGTCCAACGAGCAGTACTTC	CASSLGGLRGSNEQYF
.	few	TRBV12-3/TRBV12-4	TRBJ2-1	TGTGCCAGCAGACGACAGACCCAGCAGTTCTTC	CASRRQTQQFF
TRBD2	few	TRBV7-2	TRBJ2-1	TGTGCCAGCAGCTGGACTAGCCGGGAGCAGTTCTTC	CASSWTSREQFF
.	few	TRBV20-1	TRBJ2-5	TGCAGTGCTAGAGATCGCGAGGGAATCGAGACCCAGTACTTC	CSARDREGIETQYF
.	.	TRBV18	TRBJ2-3	TGTGCCAGCTCACCCCAGGGAGATCCCACAGATACGCAGTATTTT	CASSPQGDPTDTQYF
.	.	TRBV5-1	TRBJ2-5	TGCGCCAGCATGCCCATCGGGAGCCAAGAGACCCAGTACTTC	CASMPIGSQETQYF